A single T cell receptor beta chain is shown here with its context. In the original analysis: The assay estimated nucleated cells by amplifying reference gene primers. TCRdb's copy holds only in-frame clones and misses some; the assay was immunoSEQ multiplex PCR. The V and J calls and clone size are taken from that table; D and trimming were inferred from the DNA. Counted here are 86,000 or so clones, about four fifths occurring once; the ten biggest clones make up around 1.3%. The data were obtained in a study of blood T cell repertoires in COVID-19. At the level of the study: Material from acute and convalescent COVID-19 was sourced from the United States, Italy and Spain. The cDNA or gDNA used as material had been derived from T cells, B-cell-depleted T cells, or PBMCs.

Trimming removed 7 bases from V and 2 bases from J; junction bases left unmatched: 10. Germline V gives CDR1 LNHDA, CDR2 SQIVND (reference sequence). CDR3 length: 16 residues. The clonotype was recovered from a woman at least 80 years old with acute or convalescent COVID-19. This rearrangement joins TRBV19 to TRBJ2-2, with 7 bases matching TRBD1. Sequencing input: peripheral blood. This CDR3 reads CASTLLRQGNTGELFF. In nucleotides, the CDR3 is TGTGCCAGTACCCTCCTAAGACAGGGAAACACCGGGGAGCTGTTTTTT. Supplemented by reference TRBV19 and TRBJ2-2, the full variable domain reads DGGITQSPKYLFRKEGQNVTLSCEQNLNHDAMYWYRQDPGQGLRLIYYSQIVNDFQKGDIAEGYSVSREKKESFPLTVTSAQKNPTAFYLCASTLLRQGNTGELFFGEGSRLTVL.